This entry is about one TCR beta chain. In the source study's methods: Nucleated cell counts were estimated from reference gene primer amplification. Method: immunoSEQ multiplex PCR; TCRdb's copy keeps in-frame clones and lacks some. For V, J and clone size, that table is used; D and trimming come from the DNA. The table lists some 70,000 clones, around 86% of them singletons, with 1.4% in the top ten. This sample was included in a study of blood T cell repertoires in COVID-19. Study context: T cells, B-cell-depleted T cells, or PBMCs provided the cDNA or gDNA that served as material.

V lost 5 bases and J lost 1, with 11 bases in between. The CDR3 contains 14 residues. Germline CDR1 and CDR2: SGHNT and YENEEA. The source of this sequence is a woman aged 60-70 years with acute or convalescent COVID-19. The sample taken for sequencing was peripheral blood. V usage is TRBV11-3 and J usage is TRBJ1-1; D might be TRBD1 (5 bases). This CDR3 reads CASSPGRGNTEAFF. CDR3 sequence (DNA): TGTGCCAGCAGCCCAGGGAGGGGGAACACTGAAGCTTTCTTT.